Listed here are 21 T cell receptor beta chains from one sample, sequenced in a study of shared clonotypes between healthy human individuals. Generated by immunoSEQ multiplex PCR, the TCRdb table keeps only in-frame clones and is missing some. The table lists some 1,900,000 clones, approximately 94% of them singletons. The naive CD8 subset, CD45RO-negative cells positively selected for CCR7, excluded terminally differentiated effector memory CD45RA+ cells. What was sequenced was naive CD8+ T cells sorted from blood. The origin of the receptors is a man between 18 and 29 years old in good health.

V usage is TRBV2 and J usage is TRBJ1-2, with a tentative D call TRBD1 (5 bases). CDR1 and CDR2 from the germline V gene are SNHLY and FYNNEI. Between the trimmed V and J ends, which lost 3 bases and 0 bases, there was a span of 14 bases. The CDR3 totals 16 residues. The DNA of the CDR3 is TGTGCCAGCAGTGAGGGGACCGGGACCGCTAACTATGGCTACACCTTC. Translation gives CASSEGTGTANYGYTF.

In regard to this clone: Without the conserved terminal phenylalanine or tryptophan, this CDR3 likely stems from a read error. The DNA is omitted, as the CDR3 cannot be located on it reliably, and the CDR3 follows TCRdb's listing. V and J are TRBV6-1 and TRBJ1-1. Germline-derived CDR1 and CDR2 are MNHNS and SASEGT. Counting both end residues, the CDR3 totals 11 amino acids. The CDR3 region is CASSGLGGTAH.

In this sample, this clone turned up a few times. The chain links TRBV5-6 to TRBJ1-5, with D possibly being TRBD1 (5 bases). V was shortened by 4 bases and J by 2 bases, with 10 bases between the two germline ends. The CDR3 runs to 14 residues. CDR1 is SGHDT and CDR2 is YYEEEE in the germline V gene. The CDR3 nucleotides are TGTGCCAGCAGCGAAGGGACTGGCAATCAGCCCCAGCATTTT. The encoded protein is CASSEGTGNQPQHF.

V is TRBV21-1 and J is TRBJ2-2; the D call TRBD2 from the table was never checked on the DNA. TRBV21-1 is given as a pseudogene. This CDR3 has 16 amino acids. The CDR3 loop reads CASSHSGVNRTGELFF. The CDR3 DNA is TGTGCCAGCAGTCATAGCGGGGTGAACAGGACCGGGGAGCTGTTTTTT.

V gene TRBV18 combines with J gene TRBJ2-5, with 11 nucleotides matching TRBD2. The CDR3 sequence is 19 residues long. The V segment lost 2 bases and the J segment 0 bases; nucleotides outside the gene matches: 11. Germline V CDR1 and CDR2: KGHSH, LQKENI. Here the CDR3 DNA reads TGTGCCAGCTCACCAAGTACTAGCGGGGGAACCGTACACCAAGAGACCCAGTACTTC. Translated, it gives CASSPSTSGGTVHQETQYF. The variable domain in full, completed from reference TRBV18 and TRBJ2-5, reads NAGVMQNPRHLVRRRGQEARLRCSPMKGHSHVYWYRQLPEEGLKFMVYLQKENIIDESGMPKERFSAEFPKEGPSILRIQQVVRGDSAAYFCASSPSTSGGTVHQETQYFGPGTRLLVL.

The chain has TRBV27 and TRBJ2-2, with D maybe TRBD1 (5 bases). V was clipped by 3 bases and J by 2 bases, with 13 bases between them. The germline V gene has CDR1 MNHEY and CDR2 SMNVEV (reference sequence). The CDR3 runs to 16 residues. CDR3 DNA sequence: TGTGCCAGCAGTTTTCTCAGGGCGCAAAACACCGGGGAGCTGTTTTTT. As protein: CASSFLRAQNTGELFF.

The rearrangement links TRBV27 to TRBJ1-1; D remains unclear. V lost 3 bases to trimming and J lost 8 bases, with 16 bases between them. Germline CDR1 reads MNHEY; CDR2 reads SMNVEV (reference sequence). This CDR3 comprises 14 residues. This CDR3 is CASSLAPEPLEAFF. The CDR3 nucleotides read TGTGCCAGCAGTTTGGCACCGGAACCCCTGGAAGCTTTCTTT.

To note about this clone: The sample contains more than one DNA sequence encoding this CDR3. The J gene is TRBJ2-3, the V gene TRBV5-1; D gene unclear. The CDR3 length is 13 residues. CDR1 is SGHRS and CDR2 is YFSETQ in the germline V gene. Trimming stripped 0 bases from V and 2 bases from J, with 4 bases between. The CDR3 nucleotides are TGCGCCAGCAGCTTGGGCCCCACAGATACGCAGTATTTT. Amino acid sequence: CASSLGPTDTQYF.

The V and J genes are TRBV7-9 and TRBJ2-7, with TRBD2 matching 11 bases. This CDR3 is built from 15 residues. With V trimmed by 3 bases and J by 0 bases, 1 base remained unmatched. From germline, CDR1 is SEHNR and CDR2 FQNEAQ (reference sequence). CDR3 residues: CASSFTSGSSYEQYF. The DNA for the CDR3 is TGTGCCAGCAGCTTTACTAGCGGGAGCTCCTACGAGCAGTACTTC. The entire variable domain, with the rest obtained from reference TRBV7-9 and TRBJ2-7, is as follows: DTGVSQNPRHKITKRGQNVTFRCDPISEHNRLYWYRQTLGQGPEFLTYFQNEAQLEKSRLLSDRFSAERPKGSFSTLEIQRTEQGDSAMYLCASSFTSGSSYEQYFGPGTRLTVT.

The chain couples TRBV4-1 to TRBJ2-1; the D gene is possibly TRBD2 (6 bases). This CDR3 region has 15 residues. The ends were cut back, 5 bases at V and 3 bases at J, with 14 bases in the middle. Per the germline V gene, CDR1 is MGHRA and CDR2 is YSYEKL. Here the CDR3 reads CASSYPGLGYNEQFF. The CDR3 DNA sequence: TGCGCCAGCAGCTACCCGGGACTCGGCTACAATGAGCAGTTCTTC.

The chain joins TRBV19 to TRBJ2-2; 9 bases align to TRBD1. CDR1 is LNHDA, CDR2 SQIVND, per germline (reference sequence). CDR3 length: 16 amino acids. V lost 7 bases to trimming and J lost 0 bases; unmatched junction nucleotides: 6. The CDR3 region is CASTLTGGANTGELFF. CDR3 DNA sequence: TGTGCCAGTACCCTAACAGGGGGCGCGAACACCGGGGAGCTGTTTTTT. Supplemented by reference TRBV19 and TRBJ2-2, the full variable domain reads DGGITQSPKYLFRKEGQNVTLSCEQNLNHDAMYWYRQDPGQGLRLIYYSQIVNDFQKGDIAEGYSVSREKKESFPLTVTSAQKNPTAFYLCASTLTGGANTGELFFGEGSRLTVL.

CDR3 protein: CASSLEGGVNTEAFF. For the CDR3, the DNA is TGTGCCAGCAGCTTAGAGGGGGGAGTGAACACTGAAGCTTTCTTT. The chain recombines TRBV11-2 with TRBJ1-1; tentatively, D is TRBD1 (5 bases). Germline V gene data show CDR1 as SGHAT and CDR2 as FQNNGV. The V gene lost 0 bases and the J gene lost 0 bases, with 8 bases spanning the gap. The CDR3 is made up of 15 amino acids.

The V call is TRBV28, the J call TRBJ2-5; 7 nucleotides align to TRBD2. J was trimmed by 4 bases and V by 1 base; bases with no gene match: 6. The CDR3 sequence is 15 residues long. Germline V gene lookup returns CDR1 MDHEN and CDR2 SYDVKM. CDR3 in amino acids: CASSLYGGSGETQYF. In DNA form, the CDR3 reads TGTGCCAGCAGTTTATATGGCGGGAGCGGAGAGACCCAGTACTTC.

Comments on this clone: Other DNA sequences in this sample translate to the same CDR3. The chain combines TRBV19 with TRBJ1-1; D unclear. The ends were cut back, 4 bases at V and 1 base at J, with 4 bases in the middle. CDR1 LNHDA and CDR2 SQIVND come from the germline V gene (reference sequence). The CDR3 runs to 12 residues. CDR3 in DNA: TGTGCCAGTAGTACGGGGAACACTGAAGCTTTCTTT. Residues: CASSTGNTEAFF.

Remarks on this clone: This could be a read error, since a much larger clone is one nucleotide away. This rearrangement joins TRBV5-6 to TRBJ2-7; unclear D gene. V was shortened by 2 bases and J by 3 bases, with 3 bases between the two germline ends. Germline CDR1 SGHDT, CDR2 YYEEEE. The CDR3 length is 11 residues. The CDR3 nucleotides are TGTGCCAGCAGCTTCTTCTACGAGCAGTACTTC. Translation gives CASSFFYEQYF.

Notes on this clone: The sample holds other DNA sequences that translate to the same CDR3. This chain connects TRBV9 to TRBJ1-3, with a weak D call TRBD1 (5 bases). The V gene's germline CDR1 is SGDLS and CDR2 YYNGEE. The CDR3 runs 16 residues. Trimming removed 0 bases at V and 0 bases at J, with 10 bases between. The CDR3 DNA reads as TGTGCCAGCAGCGTAGACCCAGGGAGCTCTGGAAACACCATATATTTT. Its protein is CASSVDPGSSGNTIYF.

The chain has TRBV5-1 and TRBJ2-1, with 8 bases aligning to TRBD1. This CDR3 spans 13 amino acids. Per germline, CDR1 SGHRS and CDR2 YFSETQ. V dropped 1 base and J dropped 7; count of bases not matched to a gene: 1. The CDR3 DNA follows: TGCGCCAGCAGCTTGCAGGGGGCAAATGAGCAGTTCTTC. Translated: CASSLQGANEQFF.

This clone was detected once. The chain joins TRBV27 to TRBJ2-2; a possible D gene is TRBD1 (6 bases). This CDR3 spans 14 amino acids. Germline CDR1 and CDR2: MNHEY and SMNVEV (reference sequence). With 2 bases removed from V and 7 bases from J, the gap between germline ends came to 11 bases. CDR3 sequence: CASSLIQGHGELFF. In DNA, the CDR3 is TGTGCCAGCAGTTTAATACAGGGTCACGGGGAGCTGTTTTTT.

The chain employs TRBV6-1 and TRBJ2-1; D is possibly TRBD2 (7 bases). The CDR3 is made up of 15 amino acids. The V end was cut by 6 bases, the J end by 6 bases, with 18 bases between. Germline lookup yields CDR1 MNHNS and CDR2 SASEGT. The CDR3 region is CASSVWEGDGNEQFF. In DNA, the CDR3 is TGTGCCAGCAGCGTATGGGAGGGGGACGGCAATGAGCAGTTCTTC.

The chain recombines TRBV7-9 with TRBJ2-2; no clear D. The germline CDR1 and CDR2 sequences are SEHNR and FQNEAQ (reference sequence). Trimming removed 1 base from V and 6 bases from J, with 9 bases in between. This CDR3 has 14 amino acids. This CDR3 is CASSLDWAAGELFF. Here the CDR3 DNA reads TGTGCCAGCAGCTTAGATTGGGCCGCCGGGGAGCTGTTTTTT.

The sample holds one count of this clone. This chain links TRBV2 with TRBJ2-7, with D hard to call. Germline values: CDR1 SNHLY, CDR2 FYNNEI. The CDR3 has 12 amino acids. V lost 6 bases to trimming and J lost 4 bases, with 10 bases between them. Here the CDR3 DNA reads TGTGCCAGCAGCCCATTGGGATACGAGCAGTACTTC. Protein sequence: CASSPLGYEQYF.